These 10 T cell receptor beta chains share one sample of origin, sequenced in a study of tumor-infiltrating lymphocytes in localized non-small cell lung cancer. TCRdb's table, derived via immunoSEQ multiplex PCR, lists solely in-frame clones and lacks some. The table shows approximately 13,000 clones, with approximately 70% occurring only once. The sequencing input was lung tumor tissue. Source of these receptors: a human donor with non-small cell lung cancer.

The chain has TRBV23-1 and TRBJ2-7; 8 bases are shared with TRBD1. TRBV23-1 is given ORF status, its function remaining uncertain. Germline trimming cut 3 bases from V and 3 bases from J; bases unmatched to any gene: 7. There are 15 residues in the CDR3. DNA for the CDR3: TGCGCCAGCAGTCATCCCCGGGACAGGTTCTACGAGCAGTACTTC. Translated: CASSHPRDRFYEQYF.

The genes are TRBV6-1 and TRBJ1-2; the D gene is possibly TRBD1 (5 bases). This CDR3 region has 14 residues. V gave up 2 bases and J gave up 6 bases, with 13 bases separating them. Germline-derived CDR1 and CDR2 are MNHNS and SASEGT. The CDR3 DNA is TGTGCCAGCAGTGAAAGTGGGACTCACAATGGCTACACCTTC. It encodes CASSESGTHNGYTF.

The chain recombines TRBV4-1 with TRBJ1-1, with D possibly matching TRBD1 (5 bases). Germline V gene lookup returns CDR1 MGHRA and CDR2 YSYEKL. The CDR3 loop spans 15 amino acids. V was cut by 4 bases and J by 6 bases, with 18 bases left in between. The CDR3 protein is CASSPMGSGLSEAFF. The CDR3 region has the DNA TGCGCCAGCAGCCCCATGGGGTCGGGACTTTCTGAAGCTTTCTTT.

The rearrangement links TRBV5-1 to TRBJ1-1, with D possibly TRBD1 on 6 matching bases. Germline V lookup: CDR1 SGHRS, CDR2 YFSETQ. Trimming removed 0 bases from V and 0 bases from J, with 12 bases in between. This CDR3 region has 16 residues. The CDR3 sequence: CASSLGGGGVNTEAFF. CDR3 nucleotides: TGCGCCAGCAGCTTGGGAGGGGGGGGTGTGAACACTGAAGCTTTCTTT.

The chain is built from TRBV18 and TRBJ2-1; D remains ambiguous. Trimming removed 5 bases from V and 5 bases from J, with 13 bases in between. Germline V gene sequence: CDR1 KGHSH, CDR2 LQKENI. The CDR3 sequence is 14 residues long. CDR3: CASSSLGRHNEQFF. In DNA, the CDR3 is TGTGCCAGCTCATCACTGGGCAGACACAATGAGCAGTTCTTC.

The DNA for the CDR3 is TGTGCCAGCAGCCGAGCGCCGGGGGACACAGATACGCAGTATTTT. Translation: CASSRAPGDTDTQYF. This sequence joins TRBV7-2 and TRBJ2-3, with a weak D call TRBD2 (6 bases). V was clipped by 5 bases and J by 2 bases, with 14 bases between them. This CDR3 contains 15 residues. CDR1 is SGHTA and CDR2 is FQGNSA in the germline V gene. The full variable domain, rest sourced from reference TRBV7-2 and TRBJ2-3, is GAGVSQSPSNKVTEKGKDVELRCDPISGHTALYWYRQSLGQGLEFLIYFQGNSAPDKSGLPSDRFSAERTGGSVSTLTIQRTQQEDSAVYLCASSRAPGDTDTQYFGPGTRLTVL.

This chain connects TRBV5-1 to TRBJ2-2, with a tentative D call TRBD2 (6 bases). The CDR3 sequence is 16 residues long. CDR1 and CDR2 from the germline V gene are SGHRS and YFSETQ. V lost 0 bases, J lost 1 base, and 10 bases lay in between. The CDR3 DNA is TGCGCCAGCAGCTTGGCCCTGGGACTGAACACCGGGGAGCTGTTTTTT. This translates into CASSLALGLNTGELFF.

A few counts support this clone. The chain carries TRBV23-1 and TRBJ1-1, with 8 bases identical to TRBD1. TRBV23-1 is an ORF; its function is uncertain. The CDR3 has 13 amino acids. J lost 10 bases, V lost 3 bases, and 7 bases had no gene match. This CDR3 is CASSQKTGVRAFF. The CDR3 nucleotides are TGCGCCAGCAGTCAGAAGACAGGGGTACGAGCTTTCTTT.

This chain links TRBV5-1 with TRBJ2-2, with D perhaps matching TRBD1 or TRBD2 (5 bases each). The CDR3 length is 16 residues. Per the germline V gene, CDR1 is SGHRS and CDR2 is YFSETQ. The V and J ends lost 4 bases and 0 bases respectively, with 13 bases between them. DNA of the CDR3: TGCGCCAGCAGCCTCCAAGGGACGGCGAACACCGGGGAGCTGTTTTTT. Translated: CASSLQGTANTGELFF.

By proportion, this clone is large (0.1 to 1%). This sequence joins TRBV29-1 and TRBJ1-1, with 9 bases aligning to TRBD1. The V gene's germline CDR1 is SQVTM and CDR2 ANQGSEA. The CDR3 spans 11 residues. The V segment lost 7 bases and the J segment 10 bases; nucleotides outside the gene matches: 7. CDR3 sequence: CSALQGAVAFF. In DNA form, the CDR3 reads TGCAGCGCCTTACAGGGGGCAGTAGCTTTCTTT.